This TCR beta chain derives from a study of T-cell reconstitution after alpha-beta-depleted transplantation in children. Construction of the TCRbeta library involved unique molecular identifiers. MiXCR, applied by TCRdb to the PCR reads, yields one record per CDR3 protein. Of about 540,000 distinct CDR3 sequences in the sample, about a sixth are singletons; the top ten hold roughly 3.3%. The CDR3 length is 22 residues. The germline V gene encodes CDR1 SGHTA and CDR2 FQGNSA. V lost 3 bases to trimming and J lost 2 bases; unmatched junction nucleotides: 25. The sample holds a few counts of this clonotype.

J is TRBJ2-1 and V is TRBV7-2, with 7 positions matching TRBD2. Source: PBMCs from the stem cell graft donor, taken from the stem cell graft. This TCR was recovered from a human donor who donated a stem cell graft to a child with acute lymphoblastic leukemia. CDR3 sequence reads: CASSFSLPPGTQLARAYNEQFF. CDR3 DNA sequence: TGTGCCAGCAGCTTTTCCTTACCACCGGGTACACAACTAGCGAGAGCCTACAATGAGCAGTTCTTC.